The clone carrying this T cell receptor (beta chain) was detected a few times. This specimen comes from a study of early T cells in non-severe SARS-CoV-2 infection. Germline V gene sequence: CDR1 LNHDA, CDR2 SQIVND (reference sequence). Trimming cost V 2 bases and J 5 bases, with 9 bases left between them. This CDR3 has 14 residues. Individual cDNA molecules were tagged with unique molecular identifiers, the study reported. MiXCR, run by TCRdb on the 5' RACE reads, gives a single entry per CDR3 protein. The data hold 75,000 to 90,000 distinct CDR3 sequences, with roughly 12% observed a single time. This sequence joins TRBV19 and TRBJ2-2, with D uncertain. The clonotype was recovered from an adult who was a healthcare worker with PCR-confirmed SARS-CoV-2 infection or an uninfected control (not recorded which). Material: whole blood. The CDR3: CASSIWDATGELFF. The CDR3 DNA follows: TGTGCCAGTAGTATATGGGATGCGACCGGGGAGCTGTTTTTT.